These 4 T cell receptor beta chains share one sample of origin, sequenced in a study of blood T cell dynamics during melanoma immunotherapy. Here immunoSEQ multiplex PCR was the method, and the copy in TCRdb shows in-frame clones only, minus some. The sample has about 19,000 clones; roughly 87% are singletons. Documented time point: week 3, after first cycle of checkpoint inhibitor. The sample consisted of blood, taken from a patient treated with checkpoint blockade. Receptors were obtained from a human donor with melanoma.

V and J are TRBV5-5 and TRBJ2-7, with 9 positions matching TRBD1. The CDR3 consists of 15 residues. Germline CDR1 and CDR2: SGHKS and YYEKEE (reference sequence). The V gene end was trimmed by 3 bases and the J gene end by 6 bases; junction bases not matched to a gene: 10. CDR3 bases: TGTGCCAGCAGCTCCGGACAGGGGATAGGGCTCGAGCAGTACTTC. Its protein product is CASSSGQGIGLEQYF.

The chain carries TRBV9 and TRBJ2-5; D not certain. Germline lookup yields CDR1 SGDLS and CDR2 YYNGEE. The CDR3 is made up of 11 amino acids. The V and J ends lost 3 bases and 4 bases respectively, with 4 bases between them. The CDR3 DNA sequence: TGTGCCAGCAGCGAAAGAGAGACCCAGTACTTC. Translating it yields CASSERETQYF.

The chain recombines TRBV18 with TRBJ2-7, with 12 bases aligning to TRBD1. The CDR3 has 15 residues. CDR1 is KGHSH, CDR2 LQKENI, per germline. Trimming at V came to 5 bases and at J to 7 bases, leaving 9 bases not matched to a gene. CDR3 residues: CASSSVGQGAGEQYF. CDR3 in DNA: TGTGCCAGCTCATCTGTGGGACAGGGGGCAGGGGAGCAGTACTTC.

This chain links TRBV4-1 with TRBJ2-1; TRBD2 aligns across 10 bases. Germline V CDR1 and CDR2: MGHRA, YSYEKL. Losses at the gene ends were 1 base for V and 7 bases for J; bases not matched to a gene: 10. This CDR3 is built from 17 residues. DNA for the CDR3: TGCGCCAGCAGCCAAGGGGGGGCTAGCGGGAGACGTAATGAGCAGTTCTTC. It is translated as CASSQGGASGRRNEQFF.